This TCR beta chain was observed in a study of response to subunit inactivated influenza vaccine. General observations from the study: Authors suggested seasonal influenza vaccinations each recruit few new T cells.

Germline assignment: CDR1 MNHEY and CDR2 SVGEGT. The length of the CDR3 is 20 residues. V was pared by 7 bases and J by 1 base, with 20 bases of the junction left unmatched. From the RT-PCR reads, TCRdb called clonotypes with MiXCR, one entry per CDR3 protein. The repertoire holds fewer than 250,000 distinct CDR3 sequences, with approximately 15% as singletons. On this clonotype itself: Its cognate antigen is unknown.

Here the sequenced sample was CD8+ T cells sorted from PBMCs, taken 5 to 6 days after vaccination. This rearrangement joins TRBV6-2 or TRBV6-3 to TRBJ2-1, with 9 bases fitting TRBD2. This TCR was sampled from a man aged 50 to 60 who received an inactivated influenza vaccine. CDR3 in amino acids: CASTPQVSGSYFWSYNEQFF. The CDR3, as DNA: TGTGCCAGCACCCCCCAGGTTAGCGGGAGCTACTTTTGGTCCTACAATGAGCAGTTCTTC.